This TCR beta chain derives from a study of blood T cell repertoires in COVID-19. Overall study context: From T cells, B-cell-depleted T cells, or PBMCs came the material, which was cDNA or gDNA.

Clones were sequenced by immunoSEQ multiplex PCR, and TCRdb holds only the in-frame ones, with some missing. The sample gives some 130,000 clones, more than 90% of which show up once; under 4.5% is in the top ten. CDR3 length equals 16 residues. The J segment lost 8 bases and the V segment lost 4 bases, leaving 14 bases of the junction unmatched. CDR1 and CDR2 (germline): SGHRS, YFSETQ. The TCR comes from a man aged 45-65 years with active COVID-19. The chain recombines TRBV5-1 with TRBJ2-1; 8 positions agree with TRBD1. The material sequenced was peripheral blood. The CDR3 reads CASSRGSSGGSDEQFF. The CDR3 DNA reads TGCGCCAGCAGCAGGGGGAGTTCAGGGGGCTCGGATGAGCAGTTCTTC.